This T cell receptor (beta chain) comes out of a study of response to subunit inactivated influenza vaccine. Findings of the study overall: After each seasonal influenza vaccination, few new T cells are recruited, the authors suggested.

Trimming removed 0 bases from V and 1 base from J, with 7 bases in between. The CDR3 extends over 15 amino acids. Germline lookup yields CDR1 MGHDK and CDR2 SYGVNS. For this clonotype: Its target is unknown.

TCRdb passed the RT-PCR reads through MiXCR, listing each CDR3 protein once. The sample includes fewer than 350,000 distinct CDR3 sequences, about a fifth of them seen just once. Sample: PBMCs from blood, taken less than 22 months after vaccination. The sequence derives from a man aged 50-75 years who received an inactivated influenza vaccine. The rearrangement joins TRBV25-1 to TRBJ2-1, with a tentative D call TRBD1 (6 bases). The CDR3 is CASSEYRGSYNEQFF. CDR3 DNA: TGTGCCAGCAGTGAATACAGGGGTTCCTACAATGAGCAGTTCTTC.